These 16 T cell receptor beta chains share one sample of origin, sequenced in a study of regulatory T cells in long-lasting Graves disease. Combining iRepertoire HTBI primers with Arm-PCR of CDR3 regions, the authors built TCR beta libraries. TCRdb analysed the multiplex PCR reads with MiXCR anew, one entry per CDR3 protein. Altogether fewer than 450,000 distinct CDR3 sequences are present, roughly 20% being singletons, with the ten largest covering about 20%. The time point here: persistent/refractory GD, antithyroid drugs over 5 years with positive TRAb. The authors made the TCR library using RNA they extracted from PBMCs. Sequenced here: peripheral blood mononuclear cells (PBMCs), sampled when the disease was refractory, from a patient treated with antithyroid drugs. Receptor source: a female donor with Graves disease.

The chain uses TRBV20-1 and TRBJ2-1; either TRBD1 or TRBD2 may supply D (7 bases each). With 0 bases removed from V and 7 bases from J, the gap between germline ends came to 16 bases. The CDR3 consists of 15 residues. Germline CDR1 and CDR2: DFQATT and SNEGSKA (reference sequence). The CDR3 DNA reads as TGCAGTGCTAGAGAGGGGAGGGGGCTCACGAATGAGCAGTTCTTC. Residues: CSAREGRGLTNEQFF.

The chain uses TRBV7-9 and TRBJ2-5; no clear D gene. The V gene lost 0 bases and the J gene lost 1 base, with 6 bases spanning the gap. Looked up from germline, CDR1 is SEHNR and CDR2 is FQNEAQ (reference sequence). The CDR3 length is 14 residues. CDR3 amino acids: CASSLAHLQETQYF. The CDR3 DNA reads as TGTGCCAGCAGCTTAGCGCATCTCCAAGAGACCCAGTACTTC.

This clonotype was detected ten times or more. This rearrangement joins TRBV28 to TRBJ2-5, with no clear D. CDR3 size: 12 residues. Trimming removed 6 bases from V and 4 bases from J, with 9 bases in between. Germline V gives CDR1 MDHEN, CDR2 SYDVKM. The CDR3 nucleotides are TGTGCCAGCAGCCCCCTGTTAGAGACCCAGTACTTC. This codes for CASSPLLETQYF.

V usage is TRBV30 and J usage is TRBJ2-7; D possibly matches TRBD1 or TRBD2 (6 bases each). The CDR3 totals 16 residues. The V end was cut by 2 bases, the J end by 3 bases, with 20 bases between. Looked up from germline, CDR1 is GTSNPN and CDR2 is SVGIG (reference sequence). The CDR3 reads CAWSPLTGDIYYEQYF. In DNA, the CDR3 is TGTGCCTGGAGTCCCTTAACGGGGGACATTTACTACGAGCAGTACTTC.

The CDR3: CASSDANEKLFF. The CDR3 DNA is TGCGCCAGCAGTGATGCTAATGAAAAACTGTTTTTT. This chain links TRBV10-1 with TRBJ1-4; D unresolved. Trimming left V 3 bases short and J 3 bases short, with 2 bases between. The length of the CDR3 is 12 residues. CDR1 and CDR2 (germline): WNHNN, SYGVQD (reference sequence).

The chain employs TRBV6-1 and TRBJ2-1; 10 bases align to TRBD2. The CDR3 length is 15 residues. V lost 2 bases to trimming and J lost 8 bases; unmatched junction nucleotides: 6. Germline-derived CDR1 and CDR2 are MNHNS and SASEGT. CDR3 in DNA: TGTGCCAGCAGTGAACGAGCGGGAGGGCCCTATGAGCAGTTCTTC. This codes for CASSERAGGPYEQFF.

Many counts were recorded for this clonotype. The CDR3 sequence: CASSQTIGETQYF. The CDR3 nucleotides read TGCGCCAGCAGCCAAACAATAGGGGAGACCCAGTACTTC. This chain connects TRBV4-1 to TRBJ2-5; D remains unclear. Germline CDR1 MGHRA, CDR2 YSYEKL. V was pared by 2 bases and J by 5 bases, with 9 bases between. This CDR3 is built from 13 residues.

There are many counts of this clonotype. The DNA of the CDR3 is TGTGCCAGCAGCTTGGCCGGGGTAACTACACACGAGCAGTACTTC. Translating gives CASSLAGVTTHEQYF. The chain couples TRBV5-8 to TRBJ2-7, with D perhaps matching TRBD2 (5 bases). There are 15 residues in the CDR3. Germline CDR1 is SGHTS and CDR2 is YDEGEE. V gave up 0 bases and J gave up 5 bases, with 15 bases separating them.

V usage is TRBV18 and J usage is TRBJ2-6; D is uncertain. There are 16 residues in the CDR3. The ends were cut back, 1 base at V and 2 bases at J, with 9 bases in the middle. Germline V CDR1 and CDR2: KGHSH, LQKENI. CDR3 sequence: CASSPQGLAGANVLTF. The CDR3 nucleotides read TGTGCCAGCTCACCACAGGGTCTAGCTGGGGCCAACGTCCTGACTTTC.

The chain has TRBV7-2 and TRBJ2-7, with D perhaps assigned TRBD1 or TRBD2 (6 bases each). Germline CDR1 reads SGHTA; CDR2 reads FQGNSA. The ends were cut back, 5 bases at V and 1 base at J, with 27 bases in the middle. This CDR3 comprises 19 residues. CDR3 sequence (DNA): TGTGCCAGCAGCCCAGGAGGGGGGCTAAGTGTGGCGAGGTCCTACGAGCAGTACTTC. This translates into CASSPGGGLSVARSYEQYF.

This clonotype was recorded at least ten times. The gene calls are TRBV2 and TRBJ2-2; TRBD2 matches 7 bases. Germline V gene sequence: CDR1 SNHLY, CDR2 FYNNEI. The CDR3 spans 18 residues. V gave up 4 bases and J gave up 1 base; unmatched junction bases: 12. CDR3 sequence: CASSGRSSGGENTGELFF. The CDR3 nucleotides read TGTGCCAGCAGTGGTCGGTCTAGCGGAGGCGAGAACACCGGGGAGCTGTTTTTT.

With regard to this clonotype: A much larger clone is a single base away; this may be a read error. The chain links TRBV28 to TRBJ2-5; no reliable D call. V gave up 5 bases and J gave up 5 bases, with 9 bases separating them. Germline lookup yields CDR1 MDHEN and CDR2 SYDVKM. CDR3 length: 12 amino acids. The DNA of the CDR3 is TGTGCCAGCAGTGAACAGATGGAGACCCAGTACTTC. Amino acid sequence: CASSEQMETQYF.

The chain has TRBV30 and TRBJ1-1; possibly TRBD1 for D (5 bases). The V gene lost 5 bases and the J gene lost 4 bases, with 14 bases spanning the gap. Germline V gene lookup returns CDR1 GTSNPN and CDR2 SVGIG (reference sequence). The CDR3 covers 13 residues. For the CDR3, the DNA is TGTGCCTGGGCGGGGGATGGAACCACTGAAGCTTTCTTT. Residues: CAWAGDGTTEAFF.

This clonotype was detected ten times or more. The rearrangement links TRBV6-2 or TRBV6-3 to TRBJ2-7, with a possible D match to TRBD2 (6 bases). This CDR3 has 18 residues. Germline V gene data show CDR1 as MNHEY and CDR2 as SVGEGT. The ends were cut back, 4 bases at V and 3 bases at J, with 25 bases in the middle. The CDR3 DNA is TGTGCCAGCAGTTCCGAGTGGGACGTTCGCGGGGTCAACTACGAGCAGTACTTC. Its protein is CASSSEWDVRGVNYEQYF.

This clonotype was counted at least ten times. J is TRBJ1-2 and V is TRBV30, with 7 bases aligning to TRBD1. The J segment lost 2 bases and the V segment lost 2 bases, leaving 8 bases of the junction unmatched. Looked up from germline, CDR1 is GTSNPN and CDR2 is SVGIG (reference sequence). The CDR3 extends over 15 amino acids. CDR3 loop: CAWSPQDRRNYGYTF. CDR3 nucleotide sequence: TGTGCCTGGAGTCCCCAGGACAGGAGAAACTATGGCTACACCTTC.

Ten or more counts support this clonotype. The chain couples TRBV27 to TRBJ1-1, with unresolved D. The CDR3 is 15 residues long. CDR1 and CDR2 from the germline V gene are MNHEY and SMNVEV (reference sequence). Trimming shortened V by 1 base and J by 2 bases, and 11 bases separated the two germline ends. Written as DNA, the CDR3 is TGTGCCAGCAGTTTATATTCCGCAACCAACACTGAAGCTTTCTTT. Protein sequence: CASSLYSATNTEAFF.